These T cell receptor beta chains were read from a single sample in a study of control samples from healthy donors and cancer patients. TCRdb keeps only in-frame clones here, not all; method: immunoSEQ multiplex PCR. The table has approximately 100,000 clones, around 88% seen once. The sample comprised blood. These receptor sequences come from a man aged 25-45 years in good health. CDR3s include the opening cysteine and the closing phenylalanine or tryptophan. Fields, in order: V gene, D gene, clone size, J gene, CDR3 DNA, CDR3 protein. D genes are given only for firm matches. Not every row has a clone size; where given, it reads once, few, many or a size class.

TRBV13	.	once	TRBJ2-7	TGTGCCAGCAGCTTACTCCCGCGGGACACCAACTCCTACGAGCAGTACTTC	CASSLLPRDTNSYEQYF
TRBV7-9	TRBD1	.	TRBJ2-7	TGTGCCAGCGAGGACAGGACGACCTACGAGCAGTACTTC	CASEDRTTYEQYF
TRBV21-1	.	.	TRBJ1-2	TGTGCCAGCACCCCGGGACAGTATATGACCCGAACTACACGGGGCTACACCTTC	CASTPGQYMTRTTRGYTF
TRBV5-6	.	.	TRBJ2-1	TGTGCCAGCAGCTTGGTGTCCAATGAGCAGTTCTTC	CASSLVSNEQFF
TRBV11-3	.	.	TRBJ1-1	TGTGCCAGCAGCTACCGTGCGATGAACACTGAAGCTTTCTTT	CASSYRAMNTEAFF
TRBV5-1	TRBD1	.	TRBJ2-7	TGCGCCAGCAGCGTACCCTTGGGACAGGGAGGGGACGAGCAGTACTTC	CASSVPLGQGGDEQYF
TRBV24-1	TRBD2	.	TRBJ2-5	TGTGCCACCAGTGAAACTACTAGCGGGAGGGCCTTGGGGGAGACCCAGTACTTC	CATSETTSGRALGETQYF
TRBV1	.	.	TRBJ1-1	TGCACCAGCAGCCCTCGACAGGTAACAGGGGACACTGAAGCTTTCTTT	CTSSPRQVTGDTEAFF
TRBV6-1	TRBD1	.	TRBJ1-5	TGTGCCAGCAGTGAAGCCACAGGGGGAGTCAATCAGCCCCAGCATTTT	CASSEATGGVNQPQHF
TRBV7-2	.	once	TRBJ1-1	TGTGCCAGCAGCTTAGGGCAAACGAACACTGAAGCTTTCTTT	CASSLGQTNTEAFF
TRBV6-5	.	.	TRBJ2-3	TGTGCCAGCAACGGTCAGCTTTACACAGATACGCAGTATTTT	CASNGQLYTDTQYF
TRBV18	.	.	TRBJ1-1	TGTGCCAGCTCACCAGTCGGGGGCACTGAAGCTTTCTTT	CASSPVGGTEAFF
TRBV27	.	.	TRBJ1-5	TGTGCCAGCAATTCACTGGGGGGGAGGATTAATCAGCCCCAGCATTTT	CASNSLGGRINQPQHF
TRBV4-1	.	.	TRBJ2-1	TGCGCCAGCAGCCGACCCGGGACGTACAATGAGCAGTTCTTC	CASSRPGTYNEQFF
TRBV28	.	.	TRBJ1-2	TGTGCCAGCAGATCTGGACAGCCCAGCTATGGCTACACCTTC	CASRSGQPSYGYTF
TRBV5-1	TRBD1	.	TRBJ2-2	TGCGCCAGCAGCTCCGATCGTTCGACAGGGAGAAACACCGGGGAGCTGTTTTTT	CASSSDRSTGRNTGELFF
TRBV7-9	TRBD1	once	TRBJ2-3	TGTGCCAGCAGCTTCGGACAGGGGTCGACAGATACGCAGTATTTT	CASSFGQGSTDTQYF
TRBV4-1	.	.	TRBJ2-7	TGCGCCAGCAGCCAAGGGGGCCGGATTGGGGACGAGCAGTACTTC	CASSQGGRIGDEQYF
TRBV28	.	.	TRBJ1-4	TGTGCCAGCAGTTTACCAGAGAGGGGTAATAATGAAAAACTGTTTTTT	CASSLPERGNNEKLFF
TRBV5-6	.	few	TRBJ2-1	TGTGCCAGCAGCTTGAGACCTAGCAAATACAATGAGCAGTTCTTC	CASSLRPSKYNEQFF
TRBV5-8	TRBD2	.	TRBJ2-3	TGTGCCAGCACTCCCGGGACTAGCCCTGTCCCGGGCACAGATACGCAGTATTTT	CASTPGTSPVPGTDTQYF
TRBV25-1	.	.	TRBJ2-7	TGTGCCAGCAGTGAAAGGACGGAAACCTACGAGCAGTACTTC	CASSERTETYEQYF
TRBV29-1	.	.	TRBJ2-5	TGCAGCGTTGAAAGAGCGGGAGAGACCCAGTACTTC	CSVERAGETQYF
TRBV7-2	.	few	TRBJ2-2	TGTGCCAGCAGCTTGGGGACGGTGAACACCGGGGAGCTGTTTTTT	CASSLGTVNTGELFF
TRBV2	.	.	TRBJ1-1	TGTGCCAGCAGTGAATCGGGGAGCACTGAAGCTTTCTTT	CASSESGSTEAFF
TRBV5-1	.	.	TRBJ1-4	TGCGCCAGCAGCTTTTGGGAATCGGCTGAAAAACTGTTTTTT	CASSFWESAEKLFF
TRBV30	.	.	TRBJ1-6	TGTGCCTGGAGGGGAGACTCGATCCTGATATATGCACCCCTCCACTTT	CAWRGDSILIYAPLHF
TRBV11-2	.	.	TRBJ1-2	TGTGCCAGCAGCTTAACCGACAGGAACTATGGCTACACCTTC	CASSLTDRNYGYTF
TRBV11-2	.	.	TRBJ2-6	TGTGCCAGCAGCGAACGGGTTGTAGTGAACTCTGGGGCCAACGTCCTGACTTTC	CASSERVVVNSGANVLTF
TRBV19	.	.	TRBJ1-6	TGTGCCAGTAGTCTACAGGGAGGTCCCGCACCCCTCCACTTT	CASSLQGGPAPLHF
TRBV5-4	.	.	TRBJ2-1	TGTGCCAGCAGCGGCGTCGCGGGATCTGGGTTCTTC	CASSGVAGSGFF
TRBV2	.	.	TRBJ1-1	TGTGCCAGCAGGGGGGGGACGAACACTGAAGCTTTCTTT	CASRGGTNTEAFF